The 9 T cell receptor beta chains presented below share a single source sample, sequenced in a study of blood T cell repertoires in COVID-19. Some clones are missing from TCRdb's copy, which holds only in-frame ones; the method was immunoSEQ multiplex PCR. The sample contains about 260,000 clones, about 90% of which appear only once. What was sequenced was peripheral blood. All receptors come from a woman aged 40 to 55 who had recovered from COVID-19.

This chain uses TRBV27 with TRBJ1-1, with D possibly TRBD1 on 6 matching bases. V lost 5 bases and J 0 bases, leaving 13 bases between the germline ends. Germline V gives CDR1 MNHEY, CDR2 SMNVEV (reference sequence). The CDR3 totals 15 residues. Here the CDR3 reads CASSITGTLNTEAFF. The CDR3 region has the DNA TGTGCCAGCAGTATAACCGGGACATTGAACACTGAAGCTTTCTTT.

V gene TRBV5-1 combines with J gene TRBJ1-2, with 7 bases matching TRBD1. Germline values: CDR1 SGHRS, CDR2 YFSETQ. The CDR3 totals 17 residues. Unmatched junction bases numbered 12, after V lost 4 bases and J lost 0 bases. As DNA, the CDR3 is TGCGCCAGCAGCACCAACGCGGGACAGTACACTAACTATGGCTACACCTTC. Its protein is CASSTNAGQYTNYGYTF.

The CDR3 loop reads CASSSGQGGEKLFF. For the CDR3, the DNA is TGTGCCAGCAGCTCCGGACAGGGGGGCGAAAAACTGTTTTTT. The chain is built from TRBV7-7 and TRBJ1-4, with 10 nucleotides matching TRBD1. J was trimmed by 8 bases and V by 4 bases; bases with no gene match: 4. Germline CDR1 and CDR2: SSHAT and FNYEAQ (reference sequence). There are 14 residues in the CDR3.

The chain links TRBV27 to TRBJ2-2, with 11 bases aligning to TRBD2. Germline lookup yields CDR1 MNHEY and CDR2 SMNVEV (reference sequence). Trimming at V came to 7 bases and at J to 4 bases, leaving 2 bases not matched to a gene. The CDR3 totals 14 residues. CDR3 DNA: TGTGCCAGCAAGCTAGCGGGGGGCACCGGGGAGCTGTTTTTT. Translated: CASKLAGGTGELFF.

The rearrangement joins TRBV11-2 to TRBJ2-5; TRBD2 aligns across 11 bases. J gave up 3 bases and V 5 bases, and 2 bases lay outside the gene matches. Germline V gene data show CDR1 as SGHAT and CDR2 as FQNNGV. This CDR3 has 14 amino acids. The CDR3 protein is CASSLSGGEETQYF. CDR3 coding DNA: TGTGCCAGCAGCCTTAGCGGGGGGGAAGAGACCCAGTACTTC.

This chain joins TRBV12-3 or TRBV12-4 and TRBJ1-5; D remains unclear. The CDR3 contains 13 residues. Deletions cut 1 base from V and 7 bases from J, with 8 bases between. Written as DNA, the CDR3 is TGTGCCAGCAGTTTAGGAAGAGGGCAGCCCCAGCATTTT. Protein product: CASSLGRGQPQHF.

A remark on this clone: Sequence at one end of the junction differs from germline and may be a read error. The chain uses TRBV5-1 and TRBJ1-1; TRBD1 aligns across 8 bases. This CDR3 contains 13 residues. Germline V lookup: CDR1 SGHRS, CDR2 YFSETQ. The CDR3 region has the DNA TGCGCCAGCAGCTGGACAGGGAACGCTGAAGCTTTCTTT. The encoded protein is CASSWTGNAEAFF.

DNA of the CDR3: TGTGCCAGCAGCCCGGGGACAGGGTCGGACATTCAGTACTTC. Translated, it gives CASSPGTGSDIQYF. The genes are TRBV7-2 and TRBJ2-4; 9 bases are shared with TRBD1. The germline V gene has CDR1 SGHTA and CDR2 FQGNSA. V lost 5 bases to trimming and J lost 8 bases; unmatched junction nucleotides: 7. This CDR3 has 14 residues. Combining the CDR3 with reference TRBV7-2 and TRBJ2-4 gives the whole variable domain GAGVSQSPSNKVTEKGKDVELRCDPISGHTALYWYRQSLGQGLEFLIYFQGNSAPDKSGLPSDRFSAERTGGSVSTLTIQRTQQEDSAVYLCASSPGTGSDIQYFGAGTRLSVL.

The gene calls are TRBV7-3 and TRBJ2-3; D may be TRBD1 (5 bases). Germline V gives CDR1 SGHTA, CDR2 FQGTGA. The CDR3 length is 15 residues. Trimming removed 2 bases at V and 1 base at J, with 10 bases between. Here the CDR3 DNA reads TGTGCCAGCAGCTTAGTAGGGGCTCGCACAGATACGCAGTATTTT. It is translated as CASSLVGARTDTQYF. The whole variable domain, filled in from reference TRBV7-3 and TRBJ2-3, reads GAGVSQTPSNKVTEKGKYVELRCDPISGHTALYWYRQSLGQGPEFLIYFQGTGAADDSGLPNDRFFAVRPEGSVSTLKIQRTERGDSAVYLCASSLVGARTDTQYFGPGTRLTVL.